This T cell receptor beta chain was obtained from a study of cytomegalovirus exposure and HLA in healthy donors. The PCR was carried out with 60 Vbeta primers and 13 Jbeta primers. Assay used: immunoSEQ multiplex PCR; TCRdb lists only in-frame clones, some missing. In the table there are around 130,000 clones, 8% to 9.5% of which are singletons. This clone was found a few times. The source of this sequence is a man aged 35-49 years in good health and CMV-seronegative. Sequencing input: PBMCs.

The CDR3 DNA reads TGTGCCACCAGCAGAGATATAACAGGGTCCAATGAGCAGTTCTTC. Its protein is CATSRDITGSNEQFF. The rearrangement links TRBV15 to TRBJ2-1, with a tentative D call TRBD1 (6 bases). Germline-derived CDR1 and CDR2 are LNHNV and YYDKDF (reference sequence). V dropped 0 bases and J dropped 6 bases, with 12 bases sitting between them. CDR3 length: 15 residues.